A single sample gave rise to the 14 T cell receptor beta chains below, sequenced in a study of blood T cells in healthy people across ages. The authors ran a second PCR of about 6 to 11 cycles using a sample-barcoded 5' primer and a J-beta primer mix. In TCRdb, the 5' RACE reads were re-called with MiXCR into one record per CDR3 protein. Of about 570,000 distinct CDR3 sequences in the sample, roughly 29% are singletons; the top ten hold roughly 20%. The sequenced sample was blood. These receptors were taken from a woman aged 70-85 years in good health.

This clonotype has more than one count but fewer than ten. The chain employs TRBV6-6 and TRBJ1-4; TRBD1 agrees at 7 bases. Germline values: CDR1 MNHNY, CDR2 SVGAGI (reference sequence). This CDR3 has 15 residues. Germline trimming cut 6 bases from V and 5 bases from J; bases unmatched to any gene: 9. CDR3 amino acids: CASRPDPGQNEKLFF. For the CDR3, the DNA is TGTGCCAGCAGACCGGATCCGGGACAGAATGAAAAACTGTTTTTT.

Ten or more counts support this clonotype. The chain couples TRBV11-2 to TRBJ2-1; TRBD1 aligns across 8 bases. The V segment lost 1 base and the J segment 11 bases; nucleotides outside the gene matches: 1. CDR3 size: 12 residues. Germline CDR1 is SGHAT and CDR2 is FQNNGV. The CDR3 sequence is CASSLGQGKQFF. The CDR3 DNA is TGTGCCAGCAGCTTAGGACAGGGGAAGCAGTTCTTC.

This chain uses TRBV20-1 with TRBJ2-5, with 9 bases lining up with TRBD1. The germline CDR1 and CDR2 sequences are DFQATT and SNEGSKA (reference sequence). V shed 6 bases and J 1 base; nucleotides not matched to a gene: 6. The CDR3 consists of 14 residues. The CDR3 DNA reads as TGCAGTGCCCGGGACAGGGTGCTCCAAGAGACCCAGTACTTC. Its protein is CSARDRVLQETQYF.

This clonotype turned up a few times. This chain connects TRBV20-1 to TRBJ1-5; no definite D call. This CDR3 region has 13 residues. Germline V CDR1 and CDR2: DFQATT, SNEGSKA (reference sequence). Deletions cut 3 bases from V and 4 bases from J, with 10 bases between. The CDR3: CSARSSLNQPQHF. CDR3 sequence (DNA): TGCAGTGCTAGGTCCAGCCTTAATCAGCCCCAGCATTTT.

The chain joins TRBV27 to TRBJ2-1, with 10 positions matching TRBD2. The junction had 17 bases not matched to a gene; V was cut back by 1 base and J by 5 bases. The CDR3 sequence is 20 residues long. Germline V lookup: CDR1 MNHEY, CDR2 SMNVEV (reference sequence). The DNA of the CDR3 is TGTGCCAGCAGTTTATTCTTCGGGTGGGATAGCGGGGGGACCAACAATGAGCAGTTCTTC. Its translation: CASSLFFGWDSGGTNNEQFF.

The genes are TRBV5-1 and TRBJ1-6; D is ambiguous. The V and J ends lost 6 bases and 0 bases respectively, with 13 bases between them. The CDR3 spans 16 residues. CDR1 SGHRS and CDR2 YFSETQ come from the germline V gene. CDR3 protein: CASKRESSSYNSPLHF. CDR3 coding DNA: TGCGCCAGCAAGAGGGAGAGTAGCTCCTATAATTCACCCCTCCACTTT.

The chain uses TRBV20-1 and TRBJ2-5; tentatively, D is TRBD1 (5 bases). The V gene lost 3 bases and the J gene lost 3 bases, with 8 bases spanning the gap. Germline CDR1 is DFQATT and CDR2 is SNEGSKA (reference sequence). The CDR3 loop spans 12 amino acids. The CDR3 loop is CSASPREETQYF. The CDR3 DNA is TGCAGTGCTAGTCCCAGGGAAGAGACCCAGTACTTC.

CDR3 coding DNA: TGTGCCAGCAGCGGGGACAGGGGGCGGTGGAACTATGGCTACACCTTC. It encodes CASSGDRGRWNYGYTF. This sequence joins TRBV2 and TRBJ1-2; TRBD1 aligns across 12 bases. V dropped 6 bases and J dropped 2; count of bases not matched to a gene: 7. Germline V lookup: CDR1 SNHLY, CDR2 FYNNEI. This CDR3 region has 16 residues.

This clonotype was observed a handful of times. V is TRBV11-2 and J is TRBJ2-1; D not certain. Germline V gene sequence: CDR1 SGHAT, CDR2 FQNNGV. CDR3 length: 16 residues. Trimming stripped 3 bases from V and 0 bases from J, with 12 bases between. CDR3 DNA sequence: TGTGCCAGCAGCTTGATCAAGATTAGCTCCTACAATGAGCAGTTCTTC. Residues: CASSLIKISSYNEQFF. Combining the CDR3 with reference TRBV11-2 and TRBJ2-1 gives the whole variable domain EAGVAQSPRYKIIEKRQSVAFWCNPISGHATLYWYQQILGQGPKLLIQFQNNGVVDDSQLPKDRFSAERLKGVDSTLKIQPAKLEDSAVYLCASSLIKISSYNEQFFGPGTRLTVL.

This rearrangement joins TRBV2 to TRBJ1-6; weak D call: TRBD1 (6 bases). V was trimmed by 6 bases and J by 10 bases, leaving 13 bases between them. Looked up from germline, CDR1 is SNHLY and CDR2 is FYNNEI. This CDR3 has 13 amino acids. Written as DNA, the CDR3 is TGTGCCAGCAGCGACGAAGGGGGATCACCCCTCCACTTT. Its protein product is CASSDEGGSPLHF. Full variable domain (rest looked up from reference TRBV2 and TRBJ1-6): EPEVTQTPSHQVTQMGQEVILRCVPISNHLYFYWYRQILGQKVEFLVSFYNNEISEKSEIFDDQFSVERPDGSNFTLKIRSTKLEDSAMYFCASSDEGGSPLHFGNGTRLTVT.

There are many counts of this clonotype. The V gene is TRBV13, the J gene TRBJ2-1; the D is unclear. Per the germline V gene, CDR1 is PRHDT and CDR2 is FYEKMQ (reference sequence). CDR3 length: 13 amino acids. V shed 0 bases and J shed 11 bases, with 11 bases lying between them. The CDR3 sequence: CASSLGPSVKQFF. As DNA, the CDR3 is TGTGCCAGCAGCTTAGGCCCGAGTGTAAAGCAGTTCTTC.

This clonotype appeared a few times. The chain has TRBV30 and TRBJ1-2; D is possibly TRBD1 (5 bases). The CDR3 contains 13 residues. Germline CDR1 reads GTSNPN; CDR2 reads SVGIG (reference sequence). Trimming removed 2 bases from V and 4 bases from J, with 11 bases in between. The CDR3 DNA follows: TGTGCCTGGAGTATTTCGCAGGGCTATGGCTACACCTTC. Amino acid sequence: CAWSISQGYGYTF. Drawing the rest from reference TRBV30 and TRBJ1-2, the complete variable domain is SQTIHQWPATLVQPVGSPLSLECTVEGTSNPNLYWYRQAAGRGLQLLFYSVGIGQISSEVPQNLSASRPQDRQFILSSKKLLLSDSGFYLCAWSISQGYGYTFGSGTRLTVV.

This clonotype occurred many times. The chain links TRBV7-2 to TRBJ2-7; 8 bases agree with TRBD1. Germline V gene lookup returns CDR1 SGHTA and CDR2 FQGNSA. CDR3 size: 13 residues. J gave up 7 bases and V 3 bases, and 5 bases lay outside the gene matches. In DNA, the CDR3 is TGTGCCAGCAGCTTCGGGACAGGAAAAGAGCAGTACTTC. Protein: CASSFGTGKEQYF.

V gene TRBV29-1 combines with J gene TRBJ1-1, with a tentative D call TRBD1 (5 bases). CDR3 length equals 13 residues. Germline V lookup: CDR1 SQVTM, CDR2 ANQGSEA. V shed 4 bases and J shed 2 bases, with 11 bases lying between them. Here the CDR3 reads CSVVRGPNTEAFF. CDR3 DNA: TGCAGCGTTGTTAGGGGCCCTAACACTGAAGCTTTCTTT.